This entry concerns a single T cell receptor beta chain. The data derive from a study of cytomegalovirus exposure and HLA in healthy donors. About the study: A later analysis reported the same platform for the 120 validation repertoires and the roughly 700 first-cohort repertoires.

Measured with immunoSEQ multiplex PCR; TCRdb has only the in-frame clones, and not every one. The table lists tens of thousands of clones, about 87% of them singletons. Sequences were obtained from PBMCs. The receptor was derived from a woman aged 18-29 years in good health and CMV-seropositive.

As DNA, the CDR3 is TGCGCCAGCAGCCAAGATAAGAGCAGGACCGGGGAGCTGTTTTTT. Its translation is CASSQDKSRTGELFF. This rearrangement joins TRBV4-3 to TRBJ2-2; no clear D. V was pared by 0 bases and J by 5 bases, with 10 bases between. Germline lookup yields CDR1 LGHNA and CDR2 YSLEER. There are 15 residues in the CDR3.